This T cell receptor beta chain came from a study of cytomegalovirus exposure and HLA in healthy donors. General observations from the study: In a later analysis, TCR beta V- and J-gene trimming showed a link to a missense DCLRE1C variant.

The PCR used 60 Vbeta and 13 Jbeta primers. Produced via immunoSEQ multiplex PCR; TCRdb's table is partial and in-frame only. The sample includes about 170,000 clones, around four fifths of them seen just once. Points on this clone: Its specificity is unknown.

There were likely unrecorded immune exposures, though donors were nominally healthy when sampled. Germline CDR1 reads SGDLS; CDR2 reads YYNGEE. The CDR3 is 15 amino acids. Unmatched junction bases numbered 7, after V lost 3 bases and J lost 4 bases. The chain uses TRBV9 and TRBJ1-1; 9 bases align to TRBD1. This TCR was recovered from a woman under 30 in good health and CMV-seronegative. Material for sequencing was PBMCs. CDR3 DNA sequence: TGTGCCAGCAGCGCGTATGGGACAGGGTTCACTGAAGCTTTCTTT. Protein product: CASSAYGTGFTEAFF.